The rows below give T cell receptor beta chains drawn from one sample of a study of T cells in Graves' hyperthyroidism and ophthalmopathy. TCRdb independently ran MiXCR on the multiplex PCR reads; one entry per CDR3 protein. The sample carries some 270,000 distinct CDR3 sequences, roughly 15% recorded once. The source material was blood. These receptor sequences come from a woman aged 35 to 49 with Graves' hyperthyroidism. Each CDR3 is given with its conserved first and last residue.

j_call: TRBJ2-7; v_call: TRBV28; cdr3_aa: CASSFGLYEQYF
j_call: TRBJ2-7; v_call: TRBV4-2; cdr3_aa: CASSQDRGLAGVDEQYF
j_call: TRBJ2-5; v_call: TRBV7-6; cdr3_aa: CASSLGQLQETQYF
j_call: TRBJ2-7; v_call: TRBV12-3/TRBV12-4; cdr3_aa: CASNRDGYEQYF
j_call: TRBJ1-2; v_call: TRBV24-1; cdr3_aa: CATSDSGHPQSYGYTF
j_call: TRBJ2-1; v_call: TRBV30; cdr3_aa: CAWSASSTYNEQFF
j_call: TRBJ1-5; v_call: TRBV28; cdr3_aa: CASSTGTFVPQHF
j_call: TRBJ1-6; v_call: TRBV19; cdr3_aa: CASSGGGRNSPLHF
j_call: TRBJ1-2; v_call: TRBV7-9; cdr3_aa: CATSPPGYGYTF
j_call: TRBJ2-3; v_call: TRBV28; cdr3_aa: CASSALAGGYTDTQYF
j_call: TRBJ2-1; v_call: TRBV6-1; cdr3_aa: CASTLNPFQDYNEQFF
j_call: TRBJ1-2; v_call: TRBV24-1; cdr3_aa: CATSPQGINYGYTF
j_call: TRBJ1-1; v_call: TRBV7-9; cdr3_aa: CASSTYRVVNTEAFF
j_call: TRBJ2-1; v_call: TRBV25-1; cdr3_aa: CASSEFGGRPSEQFF
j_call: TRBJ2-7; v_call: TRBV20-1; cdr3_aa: CSARDLGHEQYF
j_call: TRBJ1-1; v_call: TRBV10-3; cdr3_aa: CAISARQSTEAFF
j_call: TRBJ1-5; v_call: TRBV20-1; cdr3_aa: CSALTGGGQPQHF
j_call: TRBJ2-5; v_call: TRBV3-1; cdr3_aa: CASSPHWASGTGETQYF
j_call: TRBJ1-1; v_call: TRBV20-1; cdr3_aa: CSAGGGVNTEAFF
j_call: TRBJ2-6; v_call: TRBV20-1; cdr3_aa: CSARPSLPSSGANVLTF
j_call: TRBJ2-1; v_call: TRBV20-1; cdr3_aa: CSAPDSYNEQFF
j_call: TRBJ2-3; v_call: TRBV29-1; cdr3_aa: CSVTLDAAFDTQYF
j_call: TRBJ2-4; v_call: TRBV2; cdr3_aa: CASSEGGGKNIQYF
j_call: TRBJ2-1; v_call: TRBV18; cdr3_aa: CASSFSYNEQFF
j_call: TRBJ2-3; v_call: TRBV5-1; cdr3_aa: CASFGVRDTQYF